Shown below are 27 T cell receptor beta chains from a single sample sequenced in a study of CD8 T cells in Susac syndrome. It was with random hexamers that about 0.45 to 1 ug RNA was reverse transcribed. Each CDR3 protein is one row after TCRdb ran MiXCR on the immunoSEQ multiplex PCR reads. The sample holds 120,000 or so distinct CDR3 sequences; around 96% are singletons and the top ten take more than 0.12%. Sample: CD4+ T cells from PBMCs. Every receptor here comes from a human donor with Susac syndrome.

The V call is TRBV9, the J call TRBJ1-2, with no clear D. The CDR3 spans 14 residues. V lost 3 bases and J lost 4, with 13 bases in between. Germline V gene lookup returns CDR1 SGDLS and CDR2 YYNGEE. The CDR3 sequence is CASSALDGSYGYTF. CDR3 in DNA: TGTGCCAGCAGCGCCCTGGACGGATCCTATGGCTACACCTTC.

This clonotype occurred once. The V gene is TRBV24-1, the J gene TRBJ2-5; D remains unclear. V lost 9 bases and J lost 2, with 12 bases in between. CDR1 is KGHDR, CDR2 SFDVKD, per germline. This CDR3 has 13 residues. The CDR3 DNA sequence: TGTGCCACCGCTAGTGGATCTCAAGAGACCCAGTACTTC. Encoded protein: CATASGSQETQYF.

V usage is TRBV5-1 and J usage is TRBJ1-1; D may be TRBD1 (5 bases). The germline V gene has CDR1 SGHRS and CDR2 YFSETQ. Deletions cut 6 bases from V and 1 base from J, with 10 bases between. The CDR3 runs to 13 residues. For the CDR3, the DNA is TGCGCCAGCAAAGGGGATGGGAACACTGAAGCTTTCTTT. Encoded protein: CASKGDGNTEAFF.

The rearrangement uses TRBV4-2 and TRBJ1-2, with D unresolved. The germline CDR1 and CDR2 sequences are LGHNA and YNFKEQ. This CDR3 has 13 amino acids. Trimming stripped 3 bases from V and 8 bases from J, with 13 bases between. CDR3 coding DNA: TGTGCCAGCAGCCAGAGGGATCGAGGGGGCTACACCTTC. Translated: CASSQRDRGGYTF.

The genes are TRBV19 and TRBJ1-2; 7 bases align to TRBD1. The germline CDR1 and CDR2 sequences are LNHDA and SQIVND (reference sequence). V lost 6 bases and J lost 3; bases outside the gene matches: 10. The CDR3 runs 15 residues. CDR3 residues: CASRTGILLDYGYTF. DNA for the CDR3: TGTGCCAGTAGGACAGGGATATTGCTGGACTATGGCTACACCTTC.

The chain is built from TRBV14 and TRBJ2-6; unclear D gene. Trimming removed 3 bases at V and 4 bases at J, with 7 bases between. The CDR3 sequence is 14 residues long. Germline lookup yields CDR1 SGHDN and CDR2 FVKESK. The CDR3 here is CASSHSSGANVLTF. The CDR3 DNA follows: TGTGCCAGCAGCCATTCTTCGGGGGCCAACGTCCTGACTTTC.

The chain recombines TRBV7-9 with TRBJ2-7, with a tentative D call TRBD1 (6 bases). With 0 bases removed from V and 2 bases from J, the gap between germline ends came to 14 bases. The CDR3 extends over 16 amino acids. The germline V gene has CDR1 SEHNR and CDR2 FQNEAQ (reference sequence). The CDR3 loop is CASSLAGAIGTYEQYF. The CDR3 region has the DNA TGTGCCAGCAGCTTAGCGGGGGCCATCGGAACCTACGAGCAGTACTTC.

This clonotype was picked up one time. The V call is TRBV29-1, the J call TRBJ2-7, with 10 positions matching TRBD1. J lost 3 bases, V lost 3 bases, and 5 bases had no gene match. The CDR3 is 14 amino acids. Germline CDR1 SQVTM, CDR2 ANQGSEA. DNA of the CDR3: TGCAGCGTTGAGGGACAGGGGAGGAACTACGAGCAGTACTTC. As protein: CSVEGQGRNYEQYF.

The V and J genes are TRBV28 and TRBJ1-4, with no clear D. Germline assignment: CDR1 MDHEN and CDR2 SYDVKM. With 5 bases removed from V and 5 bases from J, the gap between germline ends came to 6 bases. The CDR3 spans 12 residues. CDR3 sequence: CASSVGNEKLFF. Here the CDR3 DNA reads TGTGCCAGCAGTGTCGGGAATGAAAAACTGTTTTTT.

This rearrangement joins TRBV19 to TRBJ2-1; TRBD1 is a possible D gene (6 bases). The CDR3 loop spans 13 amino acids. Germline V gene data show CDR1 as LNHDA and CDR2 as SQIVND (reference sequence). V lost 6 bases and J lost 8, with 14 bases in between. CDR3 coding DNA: TGTGCCAGTAGGGGCAGGGGTTGGGATGAGCAGTTCTTC. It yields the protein CASRGRGWDEQFF.

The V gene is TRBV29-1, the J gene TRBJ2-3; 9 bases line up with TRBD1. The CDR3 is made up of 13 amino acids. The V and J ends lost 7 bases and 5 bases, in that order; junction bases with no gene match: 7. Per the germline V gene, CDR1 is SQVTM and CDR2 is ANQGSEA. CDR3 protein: CSGTGTGIDTQYF. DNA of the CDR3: TGCAGCGGGACCGGGACAGGGATAGATACGCAGTATTTT.

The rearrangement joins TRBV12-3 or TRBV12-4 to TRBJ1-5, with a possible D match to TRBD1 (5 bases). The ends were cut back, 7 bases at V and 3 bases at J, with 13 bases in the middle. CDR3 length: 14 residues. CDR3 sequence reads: CASKPRGDNQPQHF. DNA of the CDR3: TGTGCCAGCAAACCCAGAGGGGACAATCAGCCCCAGCATTTT.

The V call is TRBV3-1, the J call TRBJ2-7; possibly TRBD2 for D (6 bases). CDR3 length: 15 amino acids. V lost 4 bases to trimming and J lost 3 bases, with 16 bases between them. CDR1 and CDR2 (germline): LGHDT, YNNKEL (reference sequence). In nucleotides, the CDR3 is TGTGCCAGCAGCCTCTGGGCGGGACTCCTCTACGAGCAGTACTTC. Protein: CASSLWAGLLYEQYF.

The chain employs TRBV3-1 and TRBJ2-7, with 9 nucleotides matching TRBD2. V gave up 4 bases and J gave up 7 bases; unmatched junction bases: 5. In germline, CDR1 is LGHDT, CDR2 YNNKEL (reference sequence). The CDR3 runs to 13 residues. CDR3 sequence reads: CASSLGTSREQYF. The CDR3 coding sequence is TGTGCCAGCAGCCTCGGGACTAGCAGGGAGCAGTACTTC.

The CDR3 reads CASSLTARDRRQFF. The CDR3 DNA sequence: TGTGCCAGCAGTCTCACCGCCAGGGATCGAAGGCAGTTCTTC. The chain carries TRBV27 and TRBJ2-1; TRBD1 is a possible D gene (5 bases). The CDR3 sequence is 14 residues long. Germline CDR1 is MNHEY and CDR2 is SMNVEV (reference sequence). The V gene lost 5 bases and the J gene lost 12 bases, with 20 bases spanning the gap.

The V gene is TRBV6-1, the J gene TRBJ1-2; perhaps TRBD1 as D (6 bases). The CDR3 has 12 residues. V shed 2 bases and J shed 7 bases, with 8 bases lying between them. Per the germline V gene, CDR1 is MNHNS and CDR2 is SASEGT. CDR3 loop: CASSEKGGGYTF. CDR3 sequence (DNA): TGTGCCAGCAGTGAAAAAGGGGGTGGCTACACCTTC.

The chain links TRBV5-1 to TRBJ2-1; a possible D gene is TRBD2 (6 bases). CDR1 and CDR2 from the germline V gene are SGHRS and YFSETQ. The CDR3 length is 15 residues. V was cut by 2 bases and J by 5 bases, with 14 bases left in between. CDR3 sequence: CASSFFSGRHNEQFF. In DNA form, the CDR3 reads TGCGCCAGCAGCTTTTTCAGCGGGCGACACAATGAGCAGTTCTTC.

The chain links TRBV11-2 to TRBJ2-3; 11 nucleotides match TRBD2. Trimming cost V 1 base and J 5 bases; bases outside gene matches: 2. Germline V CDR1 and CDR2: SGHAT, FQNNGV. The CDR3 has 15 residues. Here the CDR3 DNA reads TGTGCCAGCAGCTTAGGGCTAGCGGGAGGAGATACGCAGTATTTT. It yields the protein CASSLGLAGGDTQYF.

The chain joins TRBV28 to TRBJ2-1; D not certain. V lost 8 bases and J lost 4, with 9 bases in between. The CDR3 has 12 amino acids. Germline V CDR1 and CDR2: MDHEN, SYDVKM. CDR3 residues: CASCLPYNEQFF. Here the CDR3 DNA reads TGTGCCAGCTGCCTACCGTACAATGAGCAGTTCTTC.

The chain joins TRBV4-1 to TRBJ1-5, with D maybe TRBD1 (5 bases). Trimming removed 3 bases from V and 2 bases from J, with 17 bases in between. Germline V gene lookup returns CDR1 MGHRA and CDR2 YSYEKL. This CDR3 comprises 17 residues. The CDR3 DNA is TGCGCCAGCAGCCAGCCCCTAGGGGAACGGGGCAATCAGCCCCAGCATTTT. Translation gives CASSQPLGERGNQPQHF.

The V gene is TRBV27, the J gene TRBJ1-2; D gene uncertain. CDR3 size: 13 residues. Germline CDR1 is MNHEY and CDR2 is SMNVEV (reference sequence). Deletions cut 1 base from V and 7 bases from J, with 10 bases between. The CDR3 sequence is CASSLFGSVGYTF. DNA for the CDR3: TGTGCCAGCAGTTTATTCGGGTCCGTTGGCTACACCTTC.

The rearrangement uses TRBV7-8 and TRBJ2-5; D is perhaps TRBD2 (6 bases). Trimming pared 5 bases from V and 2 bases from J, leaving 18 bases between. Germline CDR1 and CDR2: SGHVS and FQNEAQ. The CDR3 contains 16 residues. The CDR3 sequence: CASSQAEGSGQETQYF. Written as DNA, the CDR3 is TGTGCCAGCAGCCAAGCAGAGGGTAGCGGACAAGAGACCCAGTACTTC.

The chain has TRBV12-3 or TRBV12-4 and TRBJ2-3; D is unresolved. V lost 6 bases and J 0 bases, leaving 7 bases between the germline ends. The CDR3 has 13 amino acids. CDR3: CASRPSSTDTQYF. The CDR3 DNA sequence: TGTGCCAGCAGGCCGTCTAGCACAGATACGCAGTATTTT.

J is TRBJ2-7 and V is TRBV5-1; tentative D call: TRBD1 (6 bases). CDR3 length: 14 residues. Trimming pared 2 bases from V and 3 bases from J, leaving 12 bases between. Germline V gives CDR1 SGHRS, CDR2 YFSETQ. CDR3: CASSLPGQHYEQYF. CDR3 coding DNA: TGCGCCAGCAGCTTACCGGGACAACACTACGAGCAGTACTTC.

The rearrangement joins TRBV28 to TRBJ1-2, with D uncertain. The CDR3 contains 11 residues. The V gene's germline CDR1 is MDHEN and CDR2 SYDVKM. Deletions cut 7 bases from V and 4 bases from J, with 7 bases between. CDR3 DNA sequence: TGTGCCAGCACCTTCGGCTATGGCTACACCTTC. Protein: CASTFGYGYTF.

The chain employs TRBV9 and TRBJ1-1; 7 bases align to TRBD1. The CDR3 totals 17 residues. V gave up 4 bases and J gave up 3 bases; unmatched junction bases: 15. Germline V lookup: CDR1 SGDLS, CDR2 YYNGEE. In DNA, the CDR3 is TGTGCCAGCAGCAGGGGGGTCAGGGGGAGGAAGGACACTGAAGCTTTCTTT. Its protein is CASSRGVRGRKDTEAFF.

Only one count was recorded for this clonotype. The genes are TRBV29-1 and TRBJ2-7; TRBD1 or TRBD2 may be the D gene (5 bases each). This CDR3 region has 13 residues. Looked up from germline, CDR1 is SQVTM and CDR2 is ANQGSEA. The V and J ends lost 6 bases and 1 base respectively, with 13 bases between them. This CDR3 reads CSVNRDASYEQYF. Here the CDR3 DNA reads TGCAGCGTAAACCGGGACGCATCCTACGAGCAGTACTTC.